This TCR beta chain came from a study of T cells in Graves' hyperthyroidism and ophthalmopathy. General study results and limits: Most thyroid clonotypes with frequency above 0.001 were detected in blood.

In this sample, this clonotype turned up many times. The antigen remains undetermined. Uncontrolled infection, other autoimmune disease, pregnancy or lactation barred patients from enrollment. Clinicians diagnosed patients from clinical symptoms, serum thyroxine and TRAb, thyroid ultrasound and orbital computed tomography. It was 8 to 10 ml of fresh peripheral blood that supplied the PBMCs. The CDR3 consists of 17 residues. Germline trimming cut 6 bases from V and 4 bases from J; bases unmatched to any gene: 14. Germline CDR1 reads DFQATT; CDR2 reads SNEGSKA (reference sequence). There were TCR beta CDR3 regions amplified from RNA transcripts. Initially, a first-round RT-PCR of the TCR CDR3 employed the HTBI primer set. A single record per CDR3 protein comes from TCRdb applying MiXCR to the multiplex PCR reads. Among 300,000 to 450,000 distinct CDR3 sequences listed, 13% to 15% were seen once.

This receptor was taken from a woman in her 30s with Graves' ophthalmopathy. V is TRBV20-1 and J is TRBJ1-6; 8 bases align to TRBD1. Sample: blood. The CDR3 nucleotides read TGCAGTGCCGCTGCCGGGCAGGGGGCGGCATATAATTCACCCCTCCACTTT. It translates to CSAAAGQGAAYNSPLHF.